The clone carrying this TCR beta chain was seen many times. From RNA transcripts, TCR beta CDR3 regions were amplified. In the first-round RT-PCR of the TCR CDR3, the HTBI primer set was used. TCRdb called the multiplex PCR reads again in MiXCR, with one record for every CDR3 protein. The table shows around 690,000 distinct CDR3 sequences, with approximately 15% occurring only once. The record originates from a study of T cells in Graves' hyperthyroidism and ophthalmopathy. Germline-derived CDR1 and CDR2 are SGHTA and FQGNSA. The CDR3 has 16 residues. V shed 5 bases and J 4 bases; nucleotides not matched to a gene: 8.

Sequenced material: blood. V usage is TRBV7-2 and J usage is TRBJ2-7; the match to TRBD2 covers 13 bases. This TCR was recovered from a man aged 45-65 years with Graves' hyperthyroidism. The CDR3 nucleotides are TGTGCCAGCAGCACCACGGGACTAGCGGGATCTTACGAGCAGTACTTC. As protein: CASSTTGLAGSYEQYF.